The source of this TCR beta chain is a study of cytomegalovirus exposure and HLA in healthy donors. Study outcomes and limitations: According to an earlier analysis, most TCR beta V segments yielded productive rearrangements about 90% or about 30% of the time. Some V segments (TRBV6-2 and TRBV6-3 among them) were excluded as indistinguishable.

To note about this clone: Its antigen is still unknown. The sample carries other DNA sequences with the same CDR3.

60 Vbeta and 13 Jbeta primers were used in PCR. Generated by immunoSEQ multiplex PCR, the TCRdb table keeps only in-frame clones and is missing some. The sample holds about 130,000 clones; more than 65% are singletons and the top ten take 4.2%. Donors were nominally healthy when sampled, though unrecorded immune exposures were likely. This CDR3 is built from 11 residues. The V end was cut by 3 bases, the J end by 5 bases, with 8 bases between. The germline V gene encodes CDR1 DFQATT and CDR2 SNEGSKA (reference sequence). The chain links TRBV20-1 to TRBJ2-7, with D possibly being TRBD1 (5 bases). The sequence was collected from a male donor in good health and CMV-seropositive. The sequenced sample consisted of PBMCs. CDR3 in DNA: TGCAGTGCTAGCTTCAGGGACGAGCAGTACTTC. Residues: CSASFRDEQYF.